This TCR beta chain emerged from a study of blood T cell repertoires in COVID-19. Study summary: There were acute and convalescent COVID-19 samples, and they came from the United States, Italy and Spain.

This study enrolled people aged 18 to 89 from approximately 25 US geographic areas. Exposed participants came across a COVID-19 case within 2 weeks before study entry. Per the original data handling: Amplification from reference gene primers served as the basis for estimated nucleated cell counts. TCRdb keeps only in-frame clones here, not all; method: immunoSEQ multiplex PCR. V, J and clone size are those of that table, while D and trimming were read from the DNA. The repertoire holds approximately 150,000 clones, with over 80% as singletons. The CDR3 extends over 13 amino acids. V shed 2 bases and J 8 bases; nucleotides not matched to a gene: 7. The germline gives CDR1 GTSNPN, CDR2 SVGIG (reference sequence).

The clonotype was recovered from a man between 65 and 85 years old who had been exposed to COVID-19. The V call is TRBV30, the J call TRBJ1-2, with 8 bases matching TRBD1. The specimen sequenced was PBMCs or T cells enriched from blood (not recorded which). The CDR3 bases are TGTGCCTGGAGTACCGGGACAGGTGGGGGCTACACCTTC. It translates to CAWSTGTGGGYTF.